A single sample is the source of the 4 T cell receptor beta chains below, sequenced in a study of blood T cell repertoires in COVID-19. The data were produced by immunoSEQ multiplex PCR, yet TCRdb's version contains in-frame clones alone and is incomplete. The profile shows some 400,000 clones, roughly 86% of them singletons. Sequencing input: PBMCs or T cells enriched from blood (not recorded which). The receptors were sampled from a woman in her 30s who had recovered from COVID-19.

The chain carries TRBV27 and TRBJ1-5; a weak D match, TRBD1 (6 bases). Germline CDR1 MNHEY, CDR2 SMNVEV (reference sequence). The CDR3 is 13 residues long. The V end was cut by 8 bases, the J end by 1 base, with 9 bases between. CDR3 loop: CASSGTSNQPQHF. The CDR3 DNA reads TGTGCCAGCTCGGGGACAAGCAATCAGCCCCAGCATTTT.

The genes are TRBV25-1 and TRBJ1-2, with TRBD1 matching 7 bases. This CDR3 has 14 residues. V gave up 5 bases and J gave up 3 bases; unmatched junction bases: 6. Germline V gene lookup returns CDR1 MGHDK and CDR2 SYGVNS. CDR3 sequence reads: CASSRITGDYGYTF. The CDR3 DNA sequence: TGTGCCAGCAGTAGAATAACAGGGGACTATGGCTACACCTTC.

The sample holds a few counts of this clone. The J gene is TRBJ2-7, the V gene TRBV5-1, with 8 bases identical to TRBD1. CDR1 is SGHRS, CDR2 YFSETQ, per germline. With 5 bases clipped from V and 0 bases from J, the junction kept 4 bases outside the gene matches. This CDR3 contains 14 residues. DNA for the CDR3: TGCGCCAGCAGGCAGGGACAGGACTCCTACGAGCAGTACTTC. It yields the protein CASRQGQDSYEQYF.

V usage is TRBV2 and J usage is TRBJ1-1; the D gene is possibly TRBD1 (5 bases). V lost 5 bases and J 4 bases, leaving 11 bases between the germline ends. The length of the CDR3 is 13 residues. Germline CDR1 reads SNHLY; CDR2 reads FYNNEI. CDR3 protein: CASSTQGATEAFF. Here the CDR3 DNA reads TGTGCCAGCAGTACCCAGGGTGCCACTGAAGCTTTCTTT.